One sample yielded the 14 T cell receptor beta chains listed below, sequenced in a study of T cells in Graves' hyperthyroidism and ophthalmopathy. Template material for amplifying TCR beta CDR3 regions consisted of RNA transcripts. An initial round of RT-PCR targeting the TCR CDR3 relied on the HTBI primer set. TCRdb reanalysed the multiplex PCR reads using MiXCR and keeps one entry per CDR3 protein. The data show around 610,000 distinct CDR3 sequences, with approximately 14% seen just once and roughly 4.5% held by the top ten. Sample: blood. These receptors all stem from a woman between 40 and 50 years old with Graves' ophthalmopathy.

This clonotype was recorded at least ten times. The V and J genes are TRBV11-2 and TRBJ2-5; the D is unclear. V gave up 4 bases and J gave up 2 bases, with 11 bases separating them. This CDR3 spans 14 amino acids. Germline loops: CDR1 SGHAT, CDR2 FQNNGV. The CDR3 DNA follows: TGTGCCAGCAGCTCGACATATCGACAAGAGACCCAGTACTTC. Amino acid sequence: CASSSTYRQETQYF.

This clonotype was recorded at least ten times. The V gene is TRBV7-9, the J gene TRBJ1-1; maybe TRBD1 (6 bases). Germline CDR1 is SEHNR and CDR2 is FQNEAQ (reference sequence). The CDR3 is 14 amino acids. V lost 5 bases to trimming and J lost 2 bases, with 12 bases between them. The CDR3 coding sequence is TGTGCCAGCAGCCGTAGGGGGTTAAACACTGAAGCTTTCTTT. As protein: CASSRRGLNTEAFF. Variable domain in full (rest from reference TRBV7-9 and TRBJ1-1): DTGVSQNPRHKITKRGQNVTFRCDPISEHNRLYWYRQTLGQGPEFLTYFQNEAQLEKSRLLSDRFSAERPKGSFSTLEIQRTEQGDSAMYLCASSRRGLNTEAFFGQGTRLTVV.

This clonotype was seen at least ten times. The chain has TRBV28 and TRBJ2-5; 10 bases are a match to TRBD1. Germline V gene sequence: CDR1 MDHEN, CDR2 SYDVKM. The CDR3 spans 15 residues. V was pared by 4 bases and J by 5 bases, with 7 bases of the junction left unmatched. Here the CDR3 reads CASSWTGGKDETQYF. CDR3 sequence (DNA): TGTGCCAGCAGTTGGACAGGGGGGAAGGACGAGACCCAGTACTTC.

This clonotype has only a few counts. The chain uses TRBV14 and TRBJ2-7; D remains unclear. Germline V gene data show CDR1 as SGHDN and CDR2 as FVKESK. V was pared by 1 base and J by 4 bases, with 14 bases between. This CDR3 has 15 residues. CDR3 sequence reads: CASSQGVMGFYEQYF. In DNA, the CDR3 is TGTGCCAGCAGCCAAGGGGTGATGGGATTTTACGAGCAGTACTTC. Using reference TRBV14 and TRBJ2-7 for the parts outside the CDR3, the full variable domain is EAGVTQFPSHSVIEKGQTVTLRCDPISGHDNLYWYRRVMGKEIKFLLHFVKESKQDESGMPNNRFLAERTGGTYSTLKVQPAELEDSGVYFCASSQGVMGFYEQYFGPGTRLTVT.

In its sample, this clonotype was seen many times. V and J are TRBV9 and TRBJ1-2; D is undetermined. With 3 bases removed from V and 4 bases from J, the gap between germline ends came to 13 bases. Looked up from germline, CDR1 is SGDLS and CDR2 is YYNGEE. The CDR3 runs 14 residues. The CDR3 DNA reads as TGTGCCAGCAGCGCCGGAGTGGAGGGCTATGGCTACACCTTC. It translates to CASSAGVEGYGYTF.

This clonotype was counted many times. The CDR3 region is CSVKTGPVNTEAFF. The DNA for the CDR3 is TGCAGTGTTAAAACAGGGCCCGTGAACACTGAAGCTTTCTTT. This chain connects TRBV20-1 to TRBJ1-1, with a tentative D call TRBD1 (6 bases). The V and J ends lost 7 bases and 0 bases respectively, with 15 bases between them. Germline V CDR1 and CDR2: DFQATT, SNEGSKA (reference sequence). This CDR3 is built from 14 residues.

This clonotype was counted at least ten times. The V and J genes are TRBV7-8 and TRBJ2-7; D call uncertain. V was clipped by 2 bases and J by 4 bases, with 15 bases between them. Germline CDR1 and CDR2: SGHVS and FQNEAQ. The CDR3 runs 15 residues. The CDR3 nucleotides read TGTGCCAGCAGCTTACGGGTGGCTGGGTTATACGAGCAGTACTTC. It encodes CASSLRVAGLYEQYF.

This chain's CDR3 is CASSYAATSGGVETQYF. The CDR3 bases are TGTGCCAGCAGTTACGCCGCGACTAGCGGGGGCGTTGAGACCCAGTACTTC. The chain joins TRBV6-2 or TRBV6-3 to TRBJ2-5, with 12 bases aligning to TRBD2. The CDR3 runs to 17 residues. V shed 2 bases, J shed 5 bases, and the junction held 9 bases outside the gene matches. Germline V gene lookup returns CDR1 MNHEY and CDR2 SVGEGT.

This chain links TRBV28 with TRBJ2-7, with D possibly being TRBD1 (6 bases). V was cut by 5 bases and J by 7 bases, with 15 bases left in between. CDR1 and CDR2 from the germline V gene are MDHEN and SYDVKM. The CDR3 extends over 13 amino acids. The CDR3 nucleotides are TGTGCCAGCAGTCCCAACAGGGCCAGGGAGCAGTACTTC. Protein sequence: CASSPNRAREQYF.

This clonotype was seen ten or more times. The chain recombines TRBV6-2 or TRBV6-3 with TRBJ2-7; 7 nucleotides agree with TRBD2. The CDR3 is 14 amino acids. Germline V gene data show CDR1 as MNHEY and CDR2 as SVGEGT. V shed 11 bases and J 3 bases; nucleotides not matched to a gene: 13. CDR3 sequence (DNA): TGTGCCGCGAGTGGCCTAGCGGAAATCTACGAGCAGTACTTC. Translating gives CAASGLAEIYEQYF.

This clonotype occurred many times. Relative to the germline gene, one junction end is altered; a read error may explain this. The rearrangement uses TRBV11-2 and TRBJ1-5, with 7 bases fitting TRBD1. Germline values: CDR1 SGHAT, CDR2 FQNNGV. This CDR3 has 12 amino acids. CDR3 bases: TGTGCCAGCAGCTTATCGAGGGGGCCCCCGCATTTT. It encodes CASSLSRGPPHF. Looking up the rest from reference TRBV11-2 and TRBJ1-5 gives the full variable domain: EAGVAQSPRYKIIEKRQSVAFWCNPISGHATLYWYQQILGQGPKLLIQFQNNGVVDDSQLPKDRFSAERLKGVDSTLKIQPAKLEDSAVYLCASSLSRGPPHFGDGTRLSIL.

This clonotype has a count of ten or more. This chain links TRBV7-6 with TRBJ1-2, with TRBD1 as a possible D gene (5 bases). CDR1 SGHVS and CDR2 FNYEAQ come from the germline V gene. The CDR3 runs to 13 residues. V was shortened by 5 bases and J by 6 bases, with 13 bases between the two germline ends. The CDR3, as DNA: TGTGCCAGCAGCAATCGAAGGGGAGATGGCTACACCTTC. Protein: CASSNRRGDGYTF.

This clonotype occurred many times. The chain is built from TRBV7-8 and TRBJ2-7; 7 bases line up with TRBD2. V trimming: 1 base; J trimming: 0 bases; junction bases outside the gene matches: 6. The CDR3 length is 16 residues. The germline V gene encodes CDR1 SGHVS and CDR2 FQNEAQ. CDR3 nucleotide sequence: TGTGCCAGCAGCTTAGAGGGTCTAGCGGCCTCCTACGAGCAGTACTTC. Translating gives CASSLEGLAASYEQYF.

This clonotype occurred many times. The chain combines TRBV5-1 with TRBJ1-2, with D maybe TRBD1 (5 bases). Germline loops: CDR1 SGHRS, CDR2 YFSETQ. V was shortened by 1 base and J by 6 bases, with 13 bases between the two germline ends. The CDR3 totals 14 residues. The CDR3 region has the DNA TGCGCCAGCAGCTTGTTCGGTGAAGGGGATGGCTACACCTTC. Translation: CASSLFGEGDGYTF.